This is a list of T cell receptor beta chains from one sample in a study of T-cell reconstitution after alpha-beta-depleted transplantation in children. TCRdb re-called the PCR reads through MiXCR, storing one row per CDR3 protein. The table lists around 360,000 distinct CDR3 sequences, under 13% of them singletons. This specimen was PBMCs from the stem cell graft donor, taken from the stem cell graft. These receptors all come from a human donor who donated a stem cell graft to a child with acute lymphoblastic leukemia. CDR3s include the opening cysteine and the closing phenylalanine or tryptophan. Fields, in order: clone size, V gene, J gene, CDR3 protein. For some rows the clone size is stated as once, few or many, or as a class when expanded; others skip it.

few,TRBV7-2,TRBJ2-7,CASSPQRTKQYF
.,TRBV6-5,TRBJ2-3,CASSYPAGGDTQYF
few,TRBV20-1,TRBJ2-1,CSATPRDRGYNEQFF
.,TRBV3-1,TRBJ1-6,CTSSGRQAKGSYNSPLHF
.,TRBV12-3/TRBV12-4,TRBJ2-7,CASSFGGLIYEQYF
.,TRBV7-2,TRBJ1-2,CASSLEGGRVYGYTF
many,TRBV20-1,TRBJ2-5,CSADSNYQETQYF
few,TRBV15,TRBJ1-1,CATSREKDPNTEAFF
.,TRBV7-9,TRBJ1-2,CASSTDGTEGYTF
.,TRBV6-5,TRBJ2-3,CASSYSLSTDTQYF
few,TRBV12-3/TRBV12-4,TRBJ2-7,CASSPGTGKYEQYF
.,TRBV3-1,TRBJ2-2,CASSLLRLQNTGELFF
few,TRBV9,TRBJ2-1,CASSVVRLNEQFF
few,TRBV5-6,TRBJ2-1,CASSPLTSGRHEQFF
once,TRBV11-2,TRBJ1-1,CASSLGAHRGAFF
many,TRBV7-7,TRBJ2-7,CASSSTSGYEQYF
few,TRBV29-1,TRBJ2-2,CSVVLANTGELFF
.,TRBV12-3/TRBV12-4,TRBJ2-3,CASSAGGQGVSDTQYF